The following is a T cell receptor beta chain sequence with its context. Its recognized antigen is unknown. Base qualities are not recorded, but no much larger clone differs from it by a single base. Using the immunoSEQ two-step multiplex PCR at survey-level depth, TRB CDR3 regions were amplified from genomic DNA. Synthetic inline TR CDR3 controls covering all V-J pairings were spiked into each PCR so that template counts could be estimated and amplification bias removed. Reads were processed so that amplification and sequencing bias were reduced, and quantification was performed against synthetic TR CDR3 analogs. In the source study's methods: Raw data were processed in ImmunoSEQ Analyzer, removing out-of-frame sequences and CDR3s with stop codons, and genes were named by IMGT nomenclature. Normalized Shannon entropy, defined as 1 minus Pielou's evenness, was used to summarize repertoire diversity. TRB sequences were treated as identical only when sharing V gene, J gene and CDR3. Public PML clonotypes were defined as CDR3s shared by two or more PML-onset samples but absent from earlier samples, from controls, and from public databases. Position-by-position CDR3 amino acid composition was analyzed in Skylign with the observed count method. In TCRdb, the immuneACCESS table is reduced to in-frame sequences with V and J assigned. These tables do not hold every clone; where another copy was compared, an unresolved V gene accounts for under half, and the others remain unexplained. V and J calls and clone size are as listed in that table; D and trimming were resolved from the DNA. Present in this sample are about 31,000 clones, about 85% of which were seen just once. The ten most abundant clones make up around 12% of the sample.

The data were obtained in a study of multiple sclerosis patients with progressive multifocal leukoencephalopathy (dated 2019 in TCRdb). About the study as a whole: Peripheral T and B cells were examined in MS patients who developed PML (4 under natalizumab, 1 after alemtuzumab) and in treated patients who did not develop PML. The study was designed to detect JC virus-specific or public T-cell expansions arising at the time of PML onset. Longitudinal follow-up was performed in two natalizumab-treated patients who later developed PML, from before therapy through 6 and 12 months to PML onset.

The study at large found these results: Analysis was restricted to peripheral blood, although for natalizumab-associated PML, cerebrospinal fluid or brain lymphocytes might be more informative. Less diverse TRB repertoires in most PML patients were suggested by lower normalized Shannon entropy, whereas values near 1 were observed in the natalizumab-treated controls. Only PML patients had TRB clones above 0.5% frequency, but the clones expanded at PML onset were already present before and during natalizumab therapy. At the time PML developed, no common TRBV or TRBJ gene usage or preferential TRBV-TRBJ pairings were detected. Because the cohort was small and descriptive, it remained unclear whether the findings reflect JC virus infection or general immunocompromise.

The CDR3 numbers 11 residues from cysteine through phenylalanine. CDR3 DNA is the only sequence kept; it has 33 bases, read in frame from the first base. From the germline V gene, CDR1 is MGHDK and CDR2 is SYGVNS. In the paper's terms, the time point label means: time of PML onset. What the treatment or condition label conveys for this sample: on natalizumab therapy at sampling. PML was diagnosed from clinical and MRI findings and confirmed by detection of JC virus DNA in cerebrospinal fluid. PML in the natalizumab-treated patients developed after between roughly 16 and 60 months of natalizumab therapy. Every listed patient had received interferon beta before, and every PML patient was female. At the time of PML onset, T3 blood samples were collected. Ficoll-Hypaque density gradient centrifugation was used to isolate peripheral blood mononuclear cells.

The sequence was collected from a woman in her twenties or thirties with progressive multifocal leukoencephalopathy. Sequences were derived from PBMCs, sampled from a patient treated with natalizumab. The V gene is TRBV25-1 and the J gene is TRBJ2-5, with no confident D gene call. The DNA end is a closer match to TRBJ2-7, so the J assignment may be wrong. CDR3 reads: CASSGYYEQYF. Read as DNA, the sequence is TGTGCCAGCAGTGGGTACTACGAGCAGTACTTC.